A single sample gave rise to the 13 T cell receptor beta chains below, sequenced in a study of blood T cell repertoires in COVID-19. Repertoires were generated with immunoSEQ multiplex PCR, while TCRdb's copy carries only in-frame clones and drops some. The repertoire holds about 92,000 clones, roughly 76% seen once, with around a sixth in the top ten. Material: peripheral blood. These receptor sequences come from a woman aged 80 or over with active or convalescent COVID-19.

The chain employs TRBV27 and TRBJ2-5, with TRBD2 matching over 12 bases. The CDR3 runs to 16 residues. Germline assignment: CDR1 MNHEY and CDR2 SMNVEV (reference sequence). V was pared by 5 bases and J by 0 bases, with 4 bases of the junction left unmatched. The CDR3 reads CASSPLAGGYQETQYF. CDR3 nucleotide sequence: TGTGCCAGCAGTCCGCTAGCGGGGGGGTACCAAGAGACCCAGTACTTC.

The table lists this clone with a count of one. The rearrangement links TRBV19 to TRBJ2-1, with TRBD2 identical over 7 bases. Germline V gene lookup returns CDR1 LNHDA and CDR2 SQIVND (reference sequence). The CDR3 spans 14 residues. After removal of 4 bases from V and 5 bases from J, the junction contained 5 bases not matched to a gene. CDR3 sequence reads: CASSTGLGNNEQFF. As DNA, the CDR3 is TGTGCCAGTAGTACCGGACTAGGCAACAATGAGCAGTTCTTC.

This clone was detected only once. The genes are TRBV5-6 and TRBJ1-2, with 9 positions matching TRBD1. Per the germline V gene, CDR1 is SGHDT and CDR2 is YYEEEE. V trimming: 4 bases; J trimming: 4 bases; junction bases outside the gene matches: 5. The CDR3 extends over 14 amino acids. In nucleotides, the CDR3 is TGTGCCAGCAGCCAAGACAGGGGGAGCTATGGCTACACCTTC. Protein sequence: CASSQDRGSYGYTF.

This clone is a singleton in its sample. This chain uses TRBV18 with TRBJ1-1; D might be TRBD1 (5 bases). This CDR3 is 15 amino acids long. CDR1 and CDR2 from the germline V gene are KGHSH and LQKENI. With 5 bases removed from V and 1 base from J, the gap between germline ends came to 14 bases. The CDR3 reads CASSRAGTANTEAFF. In nucleotides, the CDR3 is TGTGCCAGCTCAAGGGCAGGGACTGCGAACACTGAAGCTTTCTTT.

V gene TRBV5-4 combines with J gene TRBJ2-3; 8 bases agree with TRBD1. The CDR3 covers 15 residues. Germline lookup yields CDR1 SGHNT and CDR2 YYREEE (reference sequence). Trimming cost V 6 bases and J 6 bases; bases outside gene matches: 12. The CDR3 sequence: CASTFFSGQEDTQYF. The DNA for the CDR3 is TGTGCCAGCACCTTCTTCTCGGGACAGGAGGATACGCAGTATTTT.

This sequence joins TRBV7-3 and TRBJ2-2; D not resolved. The germline CDR1 and CDR2 sequences are SGHTA and FQGTGA. V was clipped by 9 bases and J by 2 bases, with 7 bases between them. This CDR3 is built from 12 residues. This CDR3 is CASTDNTGELFF. CDR3 sequence (DNA): TGTGCCAGTACAGATAACACCGGGGAGCTGTTTTTT.

This chain uses TRBV21-1 with TRBJ1-5; the table's D call, TRBD1, was not checked against the DNA. TRBV21-1 has pseudogene status. The CDR3 has 17 amino acids. This chain's CDR3 is CASSKVKNSLSNQPQHF. The DNA for the CDR3 is TGTGCCAGCAGCAAAGTCAAAAACAGTCTTAGCAATCAGCCCCAGCATTTT.

The gene calls are TRBV7-2 and TRBJ2-5, with TRBD2 matching 13 bases. Germline V gene sequence: CDR1 SGHTA, CDR2 FQGNSA. Germline trimming cut 5 bases from V and 5 bases from J; bases unmatched to any gene: 14. CDR3 length: 18 amino acids. CDR3 region: CASSRTSGRGGGPETQYF. CDR3 nucleotides: TGTGCCAGCAGCAGGACTAGCGGGAGAGGAGGGGGGCCTGAGACCCAGTACTTC.

The chain is built from TRBV9 and TRBJ1-3; 7 nucleotides line up with TRBD1. Germline CDR1 is SGDLS and CDR2 is YYNGEE. The trim removed 2 bases at V and 3 bases at J, leaving 5 bases unmatched. The CDR3 is 15 residues long. The CDR3 DNA follows: TGTGCCAGCAGCGTTACAGGGGTCGGTGGAAACACCATATATTTT. It is translated as CASSVTGVGGNTIYF.

This chain links TRBV2 with TRBJ2-3; unclear D gene. In germline, CDR1 is SNHLY, CDR2 FYNNEI. CDR3 size: 12 residues. The V gene lost 6 bases and the J gene lost 2 bases, with 6 bases spanning the gap. The CDR3 sequence: CASSGSTDTQYF. The CDR3 DNA follows: TGTGCCAGCAGCGGGTCCACAGATACGCAGTATTTT.

V is TRBV9 and J is TRBJ2-7, with a possible D match to TRBD2 (6 bases). The CDR3 consists of 14 residues. Germline assignment: CDR1 SGDLS and CDR2 YYNGEE. Trimming cost V 2 bases and J 3 bases, with 12 bases left between them. The CDR3 bases are TGTGCCAGCAGCGTCTGGGAGGATGGCTACGAGCAGTACTTC. Protein: CASSVWEDGYEQYF.

V gene TRBV30 combines with J gene TRBJ1-1; D might be TRBD1 (5 bases). The CDR3 has 14 amino acids. V was trimmed by 0 bases and J by 6 bases, leaving 14 bases between them. Germline values: CDR1 GTSNPN, CDR2 SVGIG (reference sequence). The CDR3 bases are TGTGCCTGGAGTGTAAGGCAGGGAATGTCTGAAGCTTTCTTT. Translation: CAWSVRQGMSEAFF. The full variable domain, completed using reference TRBV30 and TRBJ1-1, is SQTIHQWPATLVQPVGSPLSLECTVEGTSNPNLYWYRQAAGRGLQLLFYSVGIGQISSEVPQNLSASRPQDRQFILSSKKLLLSDSGFYLCAWSVRQGMSEAFFGQGTRLTVV.

The chain couples TRBV18 to TRBJ1-2; D not resolved. This CDR3 is 14 amino acids long. Trimming pared 2 bases from V and 2 bases from J, leaving 9 bases between. Germline CDR1 KGHSH, CDR2 LQKENI. The DNA of the CDR3 is TGTGCCAGCTCACCAAGCGGCAGAAACTATGGCTACACCTTC. It specifies CASSPSGRNYGYTF.